Each of the 26 T cell receptor beta chains below was sequenced from the same sample in a study of blood T cell repertoires in COVID-19. The repertoire was sequenced with immunoSEQ multiplex PCR; TCRdb's copy has only in-frame clones and lacks some. The sample consists of 300,000 to 450,000 clones, about 90% of them appearing once. The sample was peripheral blood. These receptors originate from a woman in her 30s with COVID-19, enrolled during active disease.

The V call is TRBV6-1, the J call TRBJ2-7; D remains unclear. Trimming cost V 3 bases and J 4 bases, with 4 bases left between them. This CDR3 comprises 11 residues. CDR1 and CDR2 (germline): MNHNS, SASEGT. The CDR3 is CASSDGYEQYF. CDR3 sequence (DNA): TGTGCCAGCAGTGACGGTTACGAGCAGTACTTC.

This chain uses TRBV7-6 with TRBJ2-5; D is undetermined. Trimming cost V 1 base and J 2 bases, with 5 bases left between them. CDR1 and CDR2 (germline): SGHVS, FNYEAQ. The CDR3 sequence is 13 residues long. The CDR3 region is CASSLGGQETQYF. In DNA form, the CDR3 reads TGTGCCAGCAGCTTAGGAGGTCAAGAGACCCAGTACTTC.

V and J are TRBV7-9 and TRBJ2-4; D perhaps matches TRBD1 (5 bases). The V and J ends lost 5 bases and 0 bases respectively, with 14 bases between them. CDR1 and CDR2 (germline): SEHNR, FQNEAQ (reference sequence). There are 16 residues in the CDR3. CDR3 sequence: CASSASGFAAKNIQYF. In nucleotides, the CDR3 is TGTGCCAGCAGCGCGTCAGGGTTTGCAGCCAAAAACATTCAGTACTTC.

J is TRBJ1-2 and V is TRBV7-2; D is ambiguous. The CDR3 consists of 13 residues. Germline lookup yields CDR1 SGHTA and CDR2 FQGNSA. The germline V and J ends were trimmed by 5 bases and 5 bases, with 12 bases remaining between them. The CDR3 coding sequence is TGTGCCAGCAGCCCAGGTCCGGAATATGGCTACACCTTC. This gives the protein CASSPGPEYGYTF.

This chain connects TRBV6-6 to TRBJ1-2, with TRBD1 as a possible D gene (5 bases). V shed 5 bases and J shed 5 bases, with 15 bases lying between them. The germline V gene has CDR1 MNHNY and CDR2 SVGAGI (reference sequence). The length of the CDR3 is 14 residues. DNA for the CDR3: TGTGCCAGCAGTCCCCGGGGGGGTGGATATGGCTACACCTTC. Protein: CASSPRGGGYGYTF.

The chain recombines TRBV25-1 with TRBJ1-1; 9 bases map to TRBD1. The V gene end was trimmed by 8 bases and the J gene end by 2 bases; junction bases not matched to a gene: 12. The CDR3 sequence is 16 residues long. Looked up from germline, CDR1 is MGHDK and CDR2 is SYGVNS. The CDR3 DNA reads TGTGCCAGCGGAAAACCGGGGACAGGGAGAAACACTGAAGCTTTCTTT. Translating gives CASGKPGTGRNTEAFF.

This chain uses TRBV27 with TRBJ1-2, with TRBD1 identical over 7 bases. The J segment lost 3 bases and the V segment lost 0 bases, leaving 13 bases of the junction unmatched. The CDR3 spans 18 residues. The germline V gene has CDR1 MNHEY and CDR2 SMNVEV (reference sequence). CDR3 region: CASSLSFKGGSSYYGYTF. CDR3 nucleotides: TGTGCCAGCAGTTTATCATTCAAAGGGGGCTCAAGCTACTATGGCTACACCTTC.

The chain combines TRBV2 with TRBJ2-2; TRBD2 is a possible D gene (6 bases). Germline CDR1 reads SNHLY; CDR2 reads FYNNEI. V was clipped by 7 bases and J by 1 base, with 13 bases between them. CDR3 length: 15 amino acids. This CDR3 reads CASMRERVNTGELFF. The CDR3 nucleotides read TGTGCCAGCATGAGGGAGCGGGTGAACACCGGGGAGCTGTTTTTT. Using reference TRBV2 and TRBJ2-2 for the parts outside the CDR3, the full variable domain is EPEVTQTPSHQVTQMGQEVILRCVPISNHLYFYWYRQILGQKVEFLVSFYNNEISEKSEIFDDQFSVERPDGSNFTLKIRSTKLEDSAMYFCASMRERVNTGELFFGEGSRLTVL.

The chain employs TRBV4-3 and TRBJ1-2, with D possibly being TRBD1 (6 bases). Trimming shortened V by 0 bases and J by 4 bases, and 9 bases separated the two germline ends. This CDR3 comprises 14 residues. Germline V lookup: CDR1 LGHNA, CDR2 YSLEER. CDR3 DNA: TGCGCCAGCAGCCAAGATGGGGGCAGCTATGGCTACACCTTC. Translating gives CASSQDGGSYGYTF.

V gene TRBV24-1 combines with J gene TRBJ1-4; D is unclear. The ends were cut back, 4 bases at V and 5 bases at J, with 4 bases in the middle. The germline V gene encodes CDR1 KGHDR and CDR2 SFDVKD. The length of the CDR3 is 12 residues. The CDR3 nucleotides read TGTGCCACCAGTGACCCGAATGAAAAACTGTTTTTT. It is translated as CATSDPNEKLFF.

This chain links TRBV30 with TRBJ1-3; D not resolved. CDR1 GTSNPN and CDR2 SVGIG come from the germline V gene (reference sequence). V was cut by 4 bases and J by 4 bases, with 8 bases left in between. The CDR3 loop spans 12 amino acids. In nucleotides, the CDR3 is TGTGCCTGGACGGGGTCAGGAAACACCATATATTTT. It is translated as CAWTGSGNTIYF.

The J gene is TRBJ2-3, the V gene TRBV6-2 or TRBV6-3; maybe TRBD2 (5 bases). From germline, CDR1 is MNHEY and CDR2 SVGEGT. The V end lost 0 bases, the J end lost 0 bases, and 10 bases lay between the germline ends. CDR3 size: 16 residues. The CDR3 region has the DNA TGTGCCAGCAGTTACTCGATGCCGGGAAGCACAGATACGCAGTATTTT. This sequence encodes CASSYSMPGSTDTQYF.

J is TRBJ2-2 and V is TRBV28, with unresolved D. Germline V lookup: CDR1 MDHEN, CDR2 SYDVKM. The CDR3 sequence is 14 residues long. Trimming stripped 5 bases from V and 5 bases from J, with 12 bases between. The CDR3 here is CASSLNRRTGELFF. CDR3 coding DNA: TGTGCCAGCAGTCTGAACAGACGGACCGGGGAGCTGTTTTTT.

This rearrangement joins TRBV28 to TRBJ1-1; 7 bases map to TRBD1. This CDR3 contains 15 residues. Germline CDR1 reads MDHEN; CDR2 reads SYDVKM. J gave up 11 bases and V 6 bases, and 18 bases lay outside the gene matches. The CDR3 region is CASRPSLGSPTGAFF. CDR3 in DNA: TGTGCCAGCAGACCCTCTCTAGGGAGCCCGACAGGGGCTTTCTTT.

The chain's CDR3 is CASSPRTDRVAPDTQYF. CDR3 nucleotide sequence: TGTGCCAGCAGCCCCCGAACCGACAGGGTTGCCCCAGATACGCAGTATTTT. The chain couples TRBV7-9 to TRBJ2-3; 7 nucleotides line up with TRBD1. The germline V gene has CDR1 SEHNR and CDR2 FQNEAQ (reference sequence). With 5 bases clipped from V and 4 bases from J, the junction kept 15 bases outside the gene matches. CDR3 length equals 17 residues.

J is TRBJ1-6 and V is TRBV7-2, with D possibly being TRBD1 (5 bases). The CDR3 has 12 amino acids. The germline CDR1 and CDR2 sequences are SGHTA and FQGNSA. Deletions cut 8 bases from V and 10 bases from J, with 12 bases between. Here the CDR3 DNA reads TGTGCCAGCGAAGGGACTCGGTCACCCCTCCACTTT. Its protein is CASEGTRSPLHF.

The V and J genes are TRBV7-2 and TRBJ2-7, with TRBD1 as a possible D gene (5 bases). Trimming shortened V by 6 bases and J by 3 bases, and 21 bases separated the two germline ends. The germline V gene encodes CDR1 SGHTA and CDR2 FQGNSA. The CDR3 length is 16 residues. DNA of the CDR3: TGTGCCAGCAGTCAGGGCCCCCCAGGGAATAACTACGAGCAGTACTTC. Its protein product is CASSQGPPGNNYEQYF.

The rearrangement links TRBV7-2 to TRBJ2-7; 12 bases are shared with TRBD1. V lost 2 bases and J lost 7; bases outside the gene matches: 6. There are 15 residues in the CDR3. Germline V gives CDR1 SGHTA, CDR2 FQGNSA. CDR3 sequence: CASSLRDRGQGEQYF. The CDR3 coding sequence is TGTGCCAGCAGCTTACGGGACAGGGGGCAAGGGGAGCAGTACTTC.

The rearrangement uses TRBV10-3 and TRBJ2-1; D possibly corresponds to TRBD2 (7 bases). The V gene lost 3 bases and the J gene lost 2 bases, with 26 bases spanning the gap. Germline CDR1 and CDR2: ENHRY and SYGVKD. The CDR3 has 20 amino acids. This CDR3 is CAISEVRSGPGGGAYNEQFF. CDR3 in DNA: TGTGCCATCAGTGAAGTACGGTCTGGCCCAGGCGGGGGCGCCTACAATGAGCAGTTCTTC.

This chain joins TRBV9 and TRBJ2-1; no clear D. V was shortened by 0 bases and J by 10 bases, with 20 bases between the two germline ends. The CDR3 consists of 16 residues. Germline CDR1 and CDR2: SGDLS and YYNGEE. This CDR3 is CASSVAPYLGPPEQFF. CDR3 bases: TGTGCCAGCAGCGTAGCCCCATATCTAGGCCCACCAGAGCAGTTCTTC. Drawing the rest from reference TRBV9 and TRBJ2-1, the complete variable domain is DSGVTQTPKHLITATGQRVTLRCSPRSGDLSVYWYQQSLDQGLQFLIQYYNGEERAKGNILERFSAQQFPDLHSELNLSSLELGDSALYFCASSVAPYLGPPEQFFGPGTRLTVL.

The V gene is TRBV2, the J gene TRBJ1-5; D is undetermined. The ends were cut back, 4 bases at V and 0 bases at J, with 10 bases in the middle. The CDR3 runs 15 residues. Germline CDR1 reads SNHLY; CDR2 reads FYNNEI. The CDR3 is CASSGQIYSNQPQHF. DNA of the CDR3: TGTGCCAGCAGTGGACAAATTTATAGCAATCAGCCCCAGCATTTT. Together with reference TRBV2 and TRBJ1-5, the CDR3 gives the full variable domain: EPEVTQTPSHQVTQMGQEVILRCVPISNHLYFYWYRQILGQKVEFLVSFYNNEISEKSEIFDDQFSVERPDGSNFTLKIRSTKLEDSAMYFCASSGQIYSNQPQHFGDGTRLSIL.

The chain carries TRBV24-1 and TRBJ2-2; maybe TRBD2 (6 bases). CDR1 and CDR2 from the germline V gene are KGHDR and SFDVKD. V was trimmed by 3 bases and J by 5 bases, leaving 12 bases between them. CDR3 size: 15 residues. The CDR3 DNA is TGTGCCACCAGTGATGGCAGGGCGGGAACCGGGGAGCTGTTTTTT. This encodes CATSDGRAGTGELFF.

The chain combines TRBV7-9 with TRBJ2-7; TRBD2 matches at 7 bases. There are 14 residues in the CDR3. The V gene's germline CDR1 is SEHNR and CDR2 FQNEAQ (reference sequence). Germline trimming cut 1 base from V and 5 bases from J; bases unmatched to any gene: 5. The CDR3 nucleotides are TGTGCCAGCAGCTTAGGGCGGGAGTTAGACGAGCAGTACGTC. This sequence encodes CASSLGRELDEQYV.

The chain has TRBV4-1 and TRBJ2-3, with 12 bases aligning to TRBD2. There are 16 residues in the CDR3. Germline V gene lookup returns CDR1 MGHRA and CDR2 YSYEKL. V lost 4 bases, J lost 4 bases, and 6 bases stayed unmatched. The CDR3 region is CASSPPSGRVSDTQYF. The CDR3, as DNA: TGCGCCAGCAGCCCTCCTAGCGGGAGGGTATCAGATACGCAGTATTTT.

The chain uses TRBV27 and TRBJ1-1; possibly TRBD1 for D (6 bases). Germline V gene sequence: CDR1 MNHEY, CDR2 SMNVEV (reference sequence). The CDR3 extends over 15 amino acids. V lost 0 bases and J 11 bases, leaving 19 bases between the germline ends. CDR3 in amino acids: CASSLSRISQGLAFF. The CDR3 DNA is TGTGCCAGCAGTTTATCGCGTATAAGCCAGGGGTTGGCTTTCTTT.

V usage is TRBV7-9 and J usage is TRBJ1-2; 8 positions agree with TRBD1. This CDR3 has 15 residues. In germline, CDR1 is SEHNR, CDR2 FQNEAQ (reference sequence). The V and J ends lost 8 bases and 4 bases, in that order; junction bases with no gene match: 12. The CDR3 reads CASGRQDRATYGYTF. The CDR3 DNA sequence: TGTGCCAGCGGGCGACAGGACAGGGCGACCTATGGCTACACCTTC.